The source of this TCR beta chain is a study of T cell changes during pregnancy in multiple sclerosis (dated by TCRdb to between 2019 and 2020). Study-level background: The study looked at changes in the T cell repertoire across pregnancy in women with multiple sclerosis.

The method behind the library was the immunoSEQ multiplex PCR assay. Drawn from immuneACCESS, this table holds only the in-frame rearrangements with V and J called that TCRdb kept. Clones are partly lost; checked studies trace under half to an unresolved V gene and leave the rest unexplained. This sample has about 50,000 clones in its table, and around 90% of those were observed once. The ten largest clones represent less than 0.45% of the sample. With regard to this clone: Its specific antigen is unknown. No base-level quality is on record; no much larger clone is a single base apart.

There are 16 amino acids in the CDR3, from cysteine to phenylalanine inclusive. Only the CDR3 portion is preserved as DNA: 48 bases, with reading frame beginning at the first base. Clipping removes 2 bases from V and 2 bases from J, with 12 as the unmatched junction base count. CDR1 and CDR2, looked up from the germline V gene (reference sequence), are GTSNPN and SVGIG. Material: CD4+ T cells from peripheral blood mononuclear cells, obtained after pregnancy. This TCR was sampled from a female donor with multiple sclerosis, enrolled in a pregnancy study. The chain was built from TRBV30 and TRBJ2-7, with 7 bases aligning to TRBD1. In nucleotides, the sequence is TGTGCCTGGAGTCCATCGACAGGGATGCTGACCTACGAGCAGTACTTC. Protein translation: CAWSPSTGMLTYEQYF.